This T cell receptor (beta chain) was profiled in a study of T cells in localized non-small cell lung cancer. Whole-study findings and limits: Adjacent uninvolved lung tissue had the highest T cell clonality, exceeding tumor. Since sequencing was restricted to only one region of the tumor, intratumor heterogeneity remains a possibility.

The germline gives CDR1 SGHDN, CDR2 FVKESK. CDR3 length equals 13 residues. Trimming left V 0 bases short and J 6 bases short, with 8 bases between. About this clone itself: Its antigen remains unknown.

Method: immunoSEQ multiplex PCR; TCRdb's copy keeps in-frame clones and lacks some. The data hold 45,000 to 55,000 clones, with 86% observed a single time. Material: peripheral blood, obtained before any cancer treatment. The chain links TRBV14 to TRBJ1-1, with D uncertain. This TCR was recovered from a male donor at least 60 years old with stage III squamous cell lung carcinoma. Here the CDR3 DNA reads TGTGCCAGCAGCCAAGATCCCCGTGCTGAAGCTTTCTTT. It is translated as CASSQDPRAEAFF.